This TCR beta chain was captured by sequencing in a study of blood T cell repertoires in COVID-19. The overall study: Samples came from the United States, Italy and Spain, spanning acute and convalescent COVID-19. PBMCs, B-cell-depleted T cells, or T cells were the source of the cDNA or gDNA that made up the material.

Authors' methods: Amplification of reference gene primers provided the estimated nucleated cell counts. This table comes from immunoSEQ multiplex PCR, and its TCRdb copy is limited to in-frame clones, with some not included. D and trimming come from the DNA, and the V and J calls and clone size come from that table. Of about 70,000 clones in the sample, roughly 89% are singletons; the top ten hold 7% to 9%. The length of the CDR3 is 14 residues. Germline CDR1 is MNHEY and CDR2 is SMNVEV (reference sequence). V was cut by 6 bases and J by 7 bases, with 15 bases left in between. The chain has TRBV27 and TRBJ1-4; tentatively, D is TRBD1 (6 bases). This TCR derives from a human donor in a cohort sampled during active COVID-19. The specimen was peripheral blood. The CDR3: CASRRQQGSEKLFF. DNA of the CDR3: TGTGCCAGCAGACGACAACAGGGAAGTGAAAAACTGTTTTTT.